This entry concerns a single TCR beta chain. Generated by immunoSEQ multiplex PCR, the TCRdb table keeps only in-frame clones and is missing some. The profile shows approximately 150,000 clones, 90% of them singletons. The data were obtained in a study of blood T cell repertoires in COVID-19. The V gene's germline CDR1 is MNHEY and CDR2 SVGAGI. Trimming removed 6 bases at V and 6 bases at J, with 13 bases between. The CDR3 extends over 13 amino acids. The sequenced material came from peripheral blood. The genes are TRBV6-5 and TRBJ2-3; possible D gene TRBD1, 5 bases. The source is a man in his 60s with active or convalescent COVID-19. The CDR3 loop is CASRRPRVDTQYF. The CDR3 bases are TGTGCCAGCAGACGACCCAGGGTGGATACGCAGTATTTT.